A selection of T cell receptor beta chains follows, all from one sample in a study of blood T cell repertoires in COVID-19. TCRdb's table, derived via immunoSEQ multiplex PCR, lists solely in-frame clones and lacks some. The sample has about 150,000 clones, 84% seen once. Sequencing was carried out using peripheral blood. These receptors originate from a woman in her forties or fifties in a cohort sampled during active or convalescent COVID-19. CDR3s include the opening cysteine and the closing phenylalanine or tryptophan. A D gene is named only where the DNA matches it firmly. Where a row states a size, it is once, few, many or the class of an expanded clone; other rows omit it.

size,J,V,D,DNA,CDR3
-,TRBJ1-5,TRBV2,TRBD1,TGTGCCAGCAGTGAAAGCGACAGGGGCCGCCAGCCCCAGCATTTT,CASSESDRGRQPQHF
-,TRBJ1-1,TRBV27,-,TGTGCCAGCAGCTTTTGGGGCGGTAGGATGAACACTGAAGCTTTCTTT,CASSFWGGRMNTEAFF
-,TRBJ2-5,TRBV5-1,TRBD1,TGCGCCAGCAGCTCGGACAGGGTTCAAGAGACCCAGTACTTC,CASSSDRVQETQYF
-,TRBJ1-1,TRBV4-1,-,TGCGCCAGCAGCCAGACACCCGCAGAGAACACTGAAGCTTTCTTT,CASSQTPAENTEAFF
once,TRBJ2-5,TRBV9,TRBD2,TGTGCCAGCAGCCCTAGCGGGGGGTGGGAGACCCAGTACTTC,CASSPSGGWETQYF
-,TRBJ1-1,TRBV7-2,TRBD1,TGTGCCAGCAGCTTAGCAGACAGGGGGCTTGAGACTGAAGCTTTCTTT,CASSLADRGLETEAFF
-,TRBJ2-1,TRBV5-4,-,TGTGCCAGCAGGTTAACAGGGATCTCCTACAATGAGCAGTTCTTC,CASRLTGISYNEQFF
-,TRBJ2-7,TRBV7-3,TRBD2,TGTGCCAGCAGCCTAACAGCGGGGGCCTCATACGAGCAGTACTTC,CASSLTAGASYEQYF
-,TRBJ1-1,TRBV9,TRBD1,TGTGCCAGCAGCTCCGAGCAGGGGGTCAAGGGTGAAGCTTTCTTT,CASSSEQGVKGEAFF
-,TRBJ2-3,TRBV20-1,TRBD2,TGCAGTGCTAGTCCCCCACTAGCGGGGGGGCGGGGCGATACGCAGTATTTT,CSASPPLAGGRGDTQYF
-,TRBJ1-5,TRBV7-9,TRBD1,TGTGCCAGCAGCTTAGCAGGGGGCACTCAGCCCCAGCATTTT,CASSLAGGTQPQHF